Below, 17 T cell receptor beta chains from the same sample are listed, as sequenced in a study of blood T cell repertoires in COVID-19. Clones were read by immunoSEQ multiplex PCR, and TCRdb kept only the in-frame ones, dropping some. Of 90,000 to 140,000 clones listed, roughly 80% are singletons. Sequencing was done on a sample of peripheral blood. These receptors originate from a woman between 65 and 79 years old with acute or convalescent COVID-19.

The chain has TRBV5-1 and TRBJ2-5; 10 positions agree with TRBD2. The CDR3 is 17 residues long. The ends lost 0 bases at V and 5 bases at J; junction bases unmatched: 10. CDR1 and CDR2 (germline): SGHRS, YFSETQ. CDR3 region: CASSLEGSGGALETQYF. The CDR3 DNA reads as TGCGCCAGCAGCTTGGAAGGGAGCGGGGGGGCTCTGGAGACCCAGTACTTC. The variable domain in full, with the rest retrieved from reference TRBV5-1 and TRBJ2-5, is KAGVTQTPRYLIKTRGQQVTLSCSPISGHRSVSWYQQTPGQGLQFLFEYFSETQRNKGNFPGRFSGRQFSNSRSEMNVSTLELGDSALYLCASSLEGSGGALETQYFGPGTRLLVL.

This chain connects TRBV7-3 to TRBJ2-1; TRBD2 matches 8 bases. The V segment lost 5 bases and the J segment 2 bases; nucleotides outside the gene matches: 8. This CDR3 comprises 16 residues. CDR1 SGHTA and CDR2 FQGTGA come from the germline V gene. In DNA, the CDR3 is TGTGCCAGCAGCCCCCAATTGCGGGAGGCCTACAATGAGCAGTTCTTC. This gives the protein CASSPQLREAYNEQFF.

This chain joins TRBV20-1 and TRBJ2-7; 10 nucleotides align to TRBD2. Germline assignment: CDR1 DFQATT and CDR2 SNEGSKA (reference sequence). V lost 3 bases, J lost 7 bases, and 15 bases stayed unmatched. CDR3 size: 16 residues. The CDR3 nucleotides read TGCAGTGCTAGTCGGGGGGGGACTAGCGTGTCGTGGGAGCAGTACTTC. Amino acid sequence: CSASRGGTSVSWEQYF.

The CDR3 DNA follows: TGCAGTGCTAGTCTTCCTAGCGGGAGGGCCCACGAGCAGTACTTC. It codes for CSASLPSGRAHEQYF. The chain joins TRBV20-1 to TRBJ2-7, with 12 bases identical to TRBD2. The V and J ends lost 3 bases and 5 bases, in that order; junction bases with no gene match: 8. The CDR3 has 15 amino acids. CDR1 is DFQATT and CDR2 is SNEGSKA in the germline V gene (reference sequence).

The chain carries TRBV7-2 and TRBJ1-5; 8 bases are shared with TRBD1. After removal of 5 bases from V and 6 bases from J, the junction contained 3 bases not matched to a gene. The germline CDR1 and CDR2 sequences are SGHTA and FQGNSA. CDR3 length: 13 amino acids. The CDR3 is CASSGQGGQPQHF. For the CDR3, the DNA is TGTGCCAGCAGCGGACAGGGCGGTCAGCCCCAGCATTTT.

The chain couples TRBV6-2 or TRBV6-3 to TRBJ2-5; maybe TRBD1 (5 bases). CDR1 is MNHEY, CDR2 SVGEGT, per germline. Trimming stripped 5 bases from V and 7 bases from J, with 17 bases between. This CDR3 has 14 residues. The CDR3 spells CASSQGGIRGTQYF. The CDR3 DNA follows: TGTGCCAGCAGTCAGGGTGGCATCCGCGGGACCCAGTACTTC.

The CDR3 DNA reads as TGCGCCAGCAGCCAAGATCGCGGGCTTAACTATGGCTACACCTTC. It codes for CASSQDRGLNYGYTF. V and J are TRBV4-3 and TRBJ1-2; D is unclear. V gave up 0 bases and J gave up 1 base, with 9 bases separating them. The CDR3 is 15 amino acids. Germline CDR1 and CDR2: LGHNA and YSLEER.

The CDR3 DNA sequence: TGCGCCAGCAGCAAAGGGACAGGGGTCTACGAGCAGTACTTC. Its protein is CASSKGTGVYEQYF. The chain links TRBV4-1 to TRBJ2-7, with 10 bases aligning to TRBD1. From germline, CDR1 is MGHRA and CDR2 YSYEKL. The CDR3 has 14 residues. The J segment lost 3 bases and the V segment lost 5 bases, leaving 4 bases of the junction unmatched.

CDR3 sequence reads: CASSATGVRIGGIQYF. The CDR3 DNA follows: TGCGCCAGCAGCGCAACAGGGGTCCGAATCGGTGGCATTCAGTACTTC. J is TRBJ2-4 and V is TRBV5-1; 7 nucleotides match TRBD1. V lost 4 bases, J lost 9 bases, and 16 bases stayed unmatched. The CDR3 loop spans 16 amino acids. Germline V lookup: CDR1 SGHRS, CDR2 YFSETQ. Using reference TRBV5-1 and TRBJ2-4 for the parts outside the CDR3, the full variable domain is KAGVTQTPRYLIKTRGQQVTLSCSPISGHRSVSWYQQTPGQGLQFLFEYFSETQRNKGNFPGRFSGRQFSNSRSEMNVSTLELGDSALYLCASSATGVRIGGIQYFGAGTRLSVL.

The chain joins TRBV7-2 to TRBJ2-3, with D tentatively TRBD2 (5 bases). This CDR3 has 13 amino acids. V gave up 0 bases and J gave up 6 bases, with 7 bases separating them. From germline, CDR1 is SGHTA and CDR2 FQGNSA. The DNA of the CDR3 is TGTGCCAGCAGCTTAGCCCAGCGGGATACGCAGTATTTT. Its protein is CASSLAQRDTQYF. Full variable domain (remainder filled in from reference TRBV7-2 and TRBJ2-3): GAGVSQSPSNKVTEKGKDVELRCDPISGHTALYWYRQSLGQGLEFLIYFQGNSAPDKSGLPSDRFSAERTGGSVSTLTIQRTQQEDSAVYLCASSLAQRDTQYFGPGTRLTVL.

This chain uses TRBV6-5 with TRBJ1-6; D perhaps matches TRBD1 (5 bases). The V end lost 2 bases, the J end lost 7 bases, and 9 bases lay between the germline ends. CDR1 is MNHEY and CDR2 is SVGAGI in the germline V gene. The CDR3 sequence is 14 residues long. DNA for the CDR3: TGTGCCAGCAGTTACCGACAGAACAATTCACCCCTCCACTTT. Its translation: CASSYRQNNSPLHF.

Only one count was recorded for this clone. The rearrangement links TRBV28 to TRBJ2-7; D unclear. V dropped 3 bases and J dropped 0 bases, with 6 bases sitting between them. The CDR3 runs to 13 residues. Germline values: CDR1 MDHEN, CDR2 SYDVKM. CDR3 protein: CASSFRNSYEQYF. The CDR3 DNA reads TGTGCCAGCAGTTTCAGGAACTCCTACGAGCAGTACTTC.

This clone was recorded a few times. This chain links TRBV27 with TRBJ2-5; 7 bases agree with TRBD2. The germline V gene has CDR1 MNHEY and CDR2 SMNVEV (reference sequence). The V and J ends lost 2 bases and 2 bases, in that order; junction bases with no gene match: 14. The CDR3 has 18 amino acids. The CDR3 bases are TGTGCCAGCAGTTTAAGACATGGAGGCGGTAGCGGGCAAGAGACCCAGTACTTC. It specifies CASSLRHGGGSGQETQYF.

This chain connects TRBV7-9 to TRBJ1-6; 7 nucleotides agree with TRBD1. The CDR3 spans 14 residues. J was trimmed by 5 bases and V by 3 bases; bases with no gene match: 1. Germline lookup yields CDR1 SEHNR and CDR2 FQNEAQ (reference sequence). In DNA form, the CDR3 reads TGTGCCAGCAGCTTGGGGACAGATAATTCACCCCTCCACTTT. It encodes CASSLGTDNSPLHF. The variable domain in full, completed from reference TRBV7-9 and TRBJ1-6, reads DTGVSQNPRHKITKRGQNVTFRCDPISEHNRLYWYRQTLGQGPEFLTYFQNEAQLEKSRLLSDRFSAERPKGSFSTLEIQRTEQGDSAMYLCASSLGTDNSPLHFGNGTRLTVT.

The CDR3 DNA sequence: TGTGCCAGCAGCTTCGCGCGGGACAGGGGTTATGGCTACACCTTC. It yields the protein CASSFARDRGYGYTF. This chain joins TRBV7-2 and TRBJ1-2; 10 nucleotides align to TRBD1. Germline loops: CDR1 SGHTA, CDR2 FQGNSA. V was clipped by 3 bases and J by 5 bases; unmatched bases: 6. This CDR3 is built from 15 residues. Supplemented by reference TRBV7-2 and TRBJ1-2, the full variable domain reads GAGVSQSPSNKVTEKGKDVELRCDPISGHTALYWYRQSLGQGLEFLIYFQGNSAPDKSGLPSDRFSAERTGGSVSTLTIQRTQQEDSAVYLCASSFARDRGYGYTFGSGTRLTVV.

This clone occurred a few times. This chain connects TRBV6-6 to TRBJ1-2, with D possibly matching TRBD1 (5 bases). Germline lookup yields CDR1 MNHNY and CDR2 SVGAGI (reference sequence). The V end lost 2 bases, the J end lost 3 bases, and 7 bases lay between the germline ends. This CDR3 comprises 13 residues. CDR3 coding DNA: TGTGCCAGCAGTTACGACAGAGACTATGGCTACACCTTC. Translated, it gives CASSYDRDYGYTF.

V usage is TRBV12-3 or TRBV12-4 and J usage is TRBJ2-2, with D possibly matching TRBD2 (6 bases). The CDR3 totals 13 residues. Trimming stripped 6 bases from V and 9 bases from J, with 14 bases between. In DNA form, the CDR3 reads TGTGCCAGCAGCCGCACTAGGGACTGGGAGCTGTTTTTT. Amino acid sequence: CASSRTRDWELFF.